The source of this T cell receptor (beta chain) is a study of CD8 T cells in ankylosing spondylitis. Overall study findings and caveats: CD8+ cells made up the disease-linked clones, which were relatively rare in peripheral blood. Past studies reported some motif variants in reactive arthritis synovial fluid and blood.

Scientists made TCR beta libraries using quantitative 5'-RACE with molecular barcodes. TCRdb ran MiXCR on the 5' RACE reads and lists one entry per CDR3 protein. The sample shows around 230,000 distinct CDR3 sequences, 8% to 9.5% of them seen only once. This clonotype was detected a few times. Its target is unknown. Trimming took off 9 bases at V and 1 base at J, with 12 bases between the two ends. This CDR3 is built from 13 residues. The germline CDR1 and CDR2 sequences are LNHDA and SQIVND (reference sequence). The receptor comes from a male donor with ankylosing spondylitis or in good health (not recorded which). This sequence joins TRBV19 and TRBJ1-1; D not resolved. Material: blood, either unsorted or a sorted T cell fraction (not recorded which). This chain's CDR3 is CASRATKNTEAFF. CDR3 sequence (DNA): TGTGCCAGCAGAGCAACAAAGAACACTGAAGCTTTCTTT.